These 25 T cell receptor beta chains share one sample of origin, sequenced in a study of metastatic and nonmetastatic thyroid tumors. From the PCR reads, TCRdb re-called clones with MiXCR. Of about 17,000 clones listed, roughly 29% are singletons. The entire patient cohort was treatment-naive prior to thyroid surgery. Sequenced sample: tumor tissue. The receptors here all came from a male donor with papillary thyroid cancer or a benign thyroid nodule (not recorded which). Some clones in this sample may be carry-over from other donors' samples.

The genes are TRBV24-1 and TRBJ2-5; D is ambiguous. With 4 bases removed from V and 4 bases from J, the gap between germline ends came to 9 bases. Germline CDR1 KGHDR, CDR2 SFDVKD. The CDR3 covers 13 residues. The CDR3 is CATSENTPETQYF. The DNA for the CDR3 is TGTGCCACCAGTGAAAACACCCCAGAGACCCAGTACTTC.

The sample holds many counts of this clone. This CDR3 reads CASRSGGGNEQFF. In nucleotides, the CDR3 is TGTGCCAGTAGGAGCGGGGGGGGCAATGAGCAGTTCTTC. The chain has TRBV19 and TRBJ2-1, with TRBD2 matching 10 bases. The V and J ends lost 6 bases and 6 bases, in that order; junction bases with no gene match: 2. The CDR3 spans 13 residues. Germline V gives CDR1 LNHDA, CDR2 SQIVND (reference sequence).

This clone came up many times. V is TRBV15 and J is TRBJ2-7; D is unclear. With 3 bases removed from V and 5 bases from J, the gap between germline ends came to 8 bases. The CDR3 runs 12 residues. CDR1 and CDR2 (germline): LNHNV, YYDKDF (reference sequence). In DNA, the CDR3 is TGTGCCACCAGCAGTATGCGTAACGAGCAGTACTTC. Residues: CATSSMRNEQYF.

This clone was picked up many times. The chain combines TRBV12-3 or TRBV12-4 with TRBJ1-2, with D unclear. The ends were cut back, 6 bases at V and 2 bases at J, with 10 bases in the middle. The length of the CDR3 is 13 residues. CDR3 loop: CASSGPPNYGYTF. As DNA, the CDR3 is TGTGCCAGCAGCGGCCCCCCCAACTATGGCTACACCTTC.

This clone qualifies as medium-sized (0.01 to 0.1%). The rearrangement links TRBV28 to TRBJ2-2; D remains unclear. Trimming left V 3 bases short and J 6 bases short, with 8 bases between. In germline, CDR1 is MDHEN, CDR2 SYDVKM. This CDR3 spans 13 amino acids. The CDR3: CASSFAGAGELFF. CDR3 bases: TGTGCCAGCAGTTTCGCTGGGGCCGGGGAGCTGTTTTTT.

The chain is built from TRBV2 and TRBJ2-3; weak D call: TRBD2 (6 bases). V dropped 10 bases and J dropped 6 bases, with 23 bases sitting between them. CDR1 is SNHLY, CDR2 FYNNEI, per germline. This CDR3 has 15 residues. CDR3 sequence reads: CATERGLRFSDTQYF. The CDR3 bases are TGTGCCACGGAGAGGGGACTGCGGTTTTCGGATACGCAGTATTTT.

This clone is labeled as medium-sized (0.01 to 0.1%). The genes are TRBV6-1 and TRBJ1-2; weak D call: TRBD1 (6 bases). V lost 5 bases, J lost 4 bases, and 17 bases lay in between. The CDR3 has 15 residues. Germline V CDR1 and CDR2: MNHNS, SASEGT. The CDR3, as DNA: TGTGCCAGCAGTCCAACAGGGATGCGCCTCTATGGCTACACCTTC. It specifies CASSPTGMRLYGYTF.

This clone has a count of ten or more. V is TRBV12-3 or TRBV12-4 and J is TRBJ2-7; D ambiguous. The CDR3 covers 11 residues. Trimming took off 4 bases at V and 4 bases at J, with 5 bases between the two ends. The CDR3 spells CASSSSYEQYF. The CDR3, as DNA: TGTGCCAGCAGTTCGAGTTACGAGCAGTACTTC.

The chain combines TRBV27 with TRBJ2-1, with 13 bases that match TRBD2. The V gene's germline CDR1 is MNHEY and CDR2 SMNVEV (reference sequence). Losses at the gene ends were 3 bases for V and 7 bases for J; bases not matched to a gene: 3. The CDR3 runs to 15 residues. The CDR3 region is CASSFRLAGGNEQFF. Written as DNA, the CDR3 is TGTGCCAGCAGTTTCCGACTAGCGGGAGGAAATGAGCAGTTCTTC.

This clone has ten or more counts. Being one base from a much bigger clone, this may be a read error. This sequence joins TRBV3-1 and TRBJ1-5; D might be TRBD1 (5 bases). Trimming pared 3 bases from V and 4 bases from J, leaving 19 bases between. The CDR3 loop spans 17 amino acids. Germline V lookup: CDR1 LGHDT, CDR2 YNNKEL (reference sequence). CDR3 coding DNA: TGTGCCAGCAGCCACGAAAAGGGGAAAATAGAGAATCAGCCCCAGCATTTT. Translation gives CASSHEKGKIENQPQHF. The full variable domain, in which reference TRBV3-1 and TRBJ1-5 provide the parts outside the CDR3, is DTAVSQTPKYLVTQMGNDKSIKCEQNLGHDTMYWYKQDSKKFLKIMFSYNNKELIINETVPNRFSPKSPDKAHLNLHINSLELGDSAVYFCASSHEKGKIENQPQHFGDGTRLSIL.

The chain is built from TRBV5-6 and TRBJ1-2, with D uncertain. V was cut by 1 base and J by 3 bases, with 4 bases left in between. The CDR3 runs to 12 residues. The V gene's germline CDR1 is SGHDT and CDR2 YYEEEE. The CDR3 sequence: CASSLYDYGYTF. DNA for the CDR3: TGTGCCAGCAGCTTGTACGACTATGGCTACACCTTC.

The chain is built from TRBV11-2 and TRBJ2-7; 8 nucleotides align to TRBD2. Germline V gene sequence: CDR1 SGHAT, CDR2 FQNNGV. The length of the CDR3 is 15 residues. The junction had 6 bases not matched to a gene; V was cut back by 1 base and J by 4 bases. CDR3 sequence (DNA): TGTGCCAGCAGCTTAGTCTCGGGAGGGCCGTACGAGCAGTACTTC. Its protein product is CASSLVSGGPYEQYF.

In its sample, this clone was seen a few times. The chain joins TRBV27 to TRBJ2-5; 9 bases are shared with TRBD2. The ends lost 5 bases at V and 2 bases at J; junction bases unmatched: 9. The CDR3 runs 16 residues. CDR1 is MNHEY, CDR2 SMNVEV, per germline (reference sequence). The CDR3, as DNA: TGTGCCAGCAGTACCTTAGCGGGAGTAGGTCAAGAGACCCAGTACTTC. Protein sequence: CASSTLAGVGQETQYF.

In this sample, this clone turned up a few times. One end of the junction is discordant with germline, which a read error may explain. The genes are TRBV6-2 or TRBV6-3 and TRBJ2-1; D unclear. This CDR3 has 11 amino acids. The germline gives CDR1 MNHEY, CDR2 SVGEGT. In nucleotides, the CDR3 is TGTGCCAGCAGCTCATACAGTGAGCAGTTCTTC. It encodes CASSSYSEQFF.

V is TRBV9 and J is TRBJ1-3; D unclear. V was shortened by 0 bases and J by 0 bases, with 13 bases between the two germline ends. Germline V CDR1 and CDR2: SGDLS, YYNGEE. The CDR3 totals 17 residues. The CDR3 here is CASSVGPVGTSGNTIYF. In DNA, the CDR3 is TGTGCCAGCAGCGTAGGCCCCGTGGGTACCTCTGGAAACACCATATATTTT.

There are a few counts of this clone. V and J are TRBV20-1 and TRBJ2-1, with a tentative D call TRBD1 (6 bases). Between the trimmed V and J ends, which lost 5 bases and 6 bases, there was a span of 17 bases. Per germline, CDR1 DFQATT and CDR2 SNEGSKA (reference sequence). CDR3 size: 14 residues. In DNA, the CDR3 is TGCAGTGCTCTGACCCGACAGGTCAGCAATGAGCAGTTCTTC. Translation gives CSALTRQVSNEQFF.

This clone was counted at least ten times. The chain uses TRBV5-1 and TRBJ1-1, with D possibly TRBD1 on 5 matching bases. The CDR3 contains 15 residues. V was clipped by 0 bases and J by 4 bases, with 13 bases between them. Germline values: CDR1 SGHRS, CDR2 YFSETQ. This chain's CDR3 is CASSLAVGTGTEAFF. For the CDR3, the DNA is TGCGCCAGCAGCTTGGCGGTTGGGACGGGCACTGAAGCTTTCTTT.

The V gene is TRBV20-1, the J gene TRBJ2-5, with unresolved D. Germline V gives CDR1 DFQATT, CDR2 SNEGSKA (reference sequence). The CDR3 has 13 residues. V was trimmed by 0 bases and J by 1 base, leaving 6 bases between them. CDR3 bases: TGCAGTGCTAGAGATGGAAGCCAAGAGACCCAGTACTTC. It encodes CSARDGSQETQYF.

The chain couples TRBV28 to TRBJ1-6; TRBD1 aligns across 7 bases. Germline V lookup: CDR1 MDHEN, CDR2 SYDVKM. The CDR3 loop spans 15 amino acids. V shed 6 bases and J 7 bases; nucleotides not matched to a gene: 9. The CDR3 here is CASSTRQGGNSPLHF. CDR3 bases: TGTGCCAGCAGCACACGACAGGGAGGGAATTCACCCCTCCACTTT.

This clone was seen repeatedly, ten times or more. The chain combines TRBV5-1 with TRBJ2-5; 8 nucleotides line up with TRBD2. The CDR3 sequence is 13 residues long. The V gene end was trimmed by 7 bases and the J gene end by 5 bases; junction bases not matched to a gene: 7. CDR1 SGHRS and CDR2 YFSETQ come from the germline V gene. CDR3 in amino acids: CASGDGGVETQYF. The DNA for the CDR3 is TGCGCCAGCGGCGACGGGGGGGTTGAGACCCAGTACTTC.

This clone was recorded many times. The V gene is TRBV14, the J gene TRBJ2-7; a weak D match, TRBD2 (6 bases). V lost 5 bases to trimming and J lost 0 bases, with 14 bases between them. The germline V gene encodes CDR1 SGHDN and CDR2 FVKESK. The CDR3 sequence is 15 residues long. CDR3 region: CASSFGGVGSYEQYF. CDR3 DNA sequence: TGTGCCAGCAGCTTCGGGGGAGTGGGCTCCTACGAGCAGTACTTC.

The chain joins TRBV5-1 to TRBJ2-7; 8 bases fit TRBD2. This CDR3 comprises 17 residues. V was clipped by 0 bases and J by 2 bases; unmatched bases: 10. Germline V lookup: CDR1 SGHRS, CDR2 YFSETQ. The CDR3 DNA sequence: TGCGCCAGCAGCTTGGGGCTAGCGGGCCTGGCGACCTACGAGCAGTACTTC. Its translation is CASSLGLAGLATYEQYF.

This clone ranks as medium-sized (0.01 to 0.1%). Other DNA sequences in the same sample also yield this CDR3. The DNA for the CDR3 is TGTGCCAGCAGTGTCGAGACTAGCGGTTCCTACGAGCAGTACTTC. This encodes CASSVETSGSYEQYF. This sequence joins TRBV6-1 and TRBJ2-7; 9 bases align to TRBD2. The CDR3 spans 15 residues. V shed 4 bases, J shed 1 base, and the junction held 5 bases outside the gene matches. Germline V gives CDR1 MNHNS, CDR2 SASEGT.

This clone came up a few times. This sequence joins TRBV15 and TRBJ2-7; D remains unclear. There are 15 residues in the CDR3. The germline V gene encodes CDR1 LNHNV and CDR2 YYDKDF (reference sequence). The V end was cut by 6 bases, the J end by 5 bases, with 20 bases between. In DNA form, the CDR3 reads TGTGCCACCAGAGAGGATCCATACGGGCAACACGAGCAGTACTTC. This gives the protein CATREDPYGQHEQYF.

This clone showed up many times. In nucleotides, the CDR3 is TGTGCCAGCAGCTGGGGGGAGCTAGCGGGAGGCGAGGGTGAGCAGTTCTTC. Encoded protein: CASSWGELAGGEGEQFF. The chain carries TRBV5-5 and TRBJ2-1; TRBD2 matches at 11 bases. Germline V gene lookup returns CDR1 SGHKS and CDR2 YYEKEE (reference sequence). The V and J ends lost 3 bases and 9 bases, in that order; junction bases with no gene match: 14. The CDR3 sequence is 17 residues long.